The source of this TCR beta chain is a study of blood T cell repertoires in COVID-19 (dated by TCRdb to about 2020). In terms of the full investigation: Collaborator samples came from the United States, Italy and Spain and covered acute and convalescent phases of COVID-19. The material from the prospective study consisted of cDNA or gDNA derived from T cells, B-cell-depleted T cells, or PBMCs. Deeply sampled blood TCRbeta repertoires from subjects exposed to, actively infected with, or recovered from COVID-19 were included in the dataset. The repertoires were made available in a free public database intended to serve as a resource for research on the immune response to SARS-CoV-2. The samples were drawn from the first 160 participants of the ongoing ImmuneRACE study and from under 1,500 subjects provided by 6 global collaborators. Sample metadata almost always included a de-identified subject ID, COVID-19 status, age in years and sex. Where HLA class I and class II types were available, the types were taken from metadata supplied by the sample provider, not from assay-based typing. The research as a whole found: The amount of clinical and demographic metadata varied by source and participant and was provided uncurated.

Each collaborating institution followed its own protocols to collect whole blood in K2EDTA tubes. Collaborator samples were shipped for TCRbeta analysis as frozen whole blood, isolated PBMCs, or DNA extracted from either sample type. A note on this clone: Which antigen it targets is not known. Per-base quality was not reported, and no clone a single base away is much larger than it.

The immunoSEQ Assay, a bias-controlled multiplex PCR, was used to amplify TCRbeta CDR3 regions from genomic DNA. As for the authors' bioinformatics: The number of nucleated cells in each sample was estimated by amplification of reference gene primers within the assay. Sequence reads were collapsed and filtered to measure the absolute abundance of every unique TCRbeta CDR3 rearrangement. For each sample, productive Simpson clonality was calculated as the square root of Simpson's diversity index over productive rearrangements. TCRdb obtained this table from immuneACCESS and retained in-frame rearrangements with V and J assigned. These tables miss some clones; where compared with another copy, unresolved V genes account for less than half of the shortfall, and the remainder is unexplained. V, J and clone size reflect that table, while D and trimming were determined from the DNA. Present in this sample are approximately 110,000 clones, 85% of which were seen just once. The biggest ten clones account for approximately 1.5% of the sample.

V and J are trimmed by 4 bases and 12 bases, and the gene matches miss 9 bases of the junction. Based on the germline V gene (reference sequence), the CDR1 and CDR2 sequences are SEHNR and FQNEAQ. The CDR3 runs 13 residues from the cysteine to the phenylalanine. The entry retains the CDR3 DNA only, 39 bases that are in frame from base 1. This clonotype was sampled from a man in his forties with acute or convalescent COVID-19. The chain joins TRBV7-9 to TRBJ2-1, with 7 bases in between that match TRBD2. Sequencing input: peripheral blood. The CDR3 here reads CASSSGGYGVQFF. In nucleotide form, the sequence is TGTGCCAGCAGCTCGGGGGGTTACGGCGTGCAGTTCTTC.